This T cell receptor beta chain is from a study of a mutant IDH1 vaccine in newly diagnosed glioma. In the study overall: Of the patients given treatment, about 62% were male and about 38% were female, and a mean age of roughly 40 years was recorded.

Stated time point: baseline, week 1 (first vaccination visit). Treatment meaning: pre-vaccination baseline after standard-of-care therapy. Method: immunoSEQ multiplex PCR; TCRdb's copy keeps in-frame clones and lacks some. The profile shows 80,000 to 100,000 clones, over 70% of them singletons. Trimming at V came to 5 bases and at J to 2 bases, leaving 2 bases not matched to a gene. The germline CDR1 and CDR2 sequences are GTSNPN and SVGIG (reference sequence). CDR3 length: 12 residues. The chain carries TRBV30 and TRBJ1-2; 7 bases map to TRBD1. The TCR sequence derives from a man aged 35 to 55 with glioma. Some clones in this sample may be carry-over from other donors' samples. The sample was PBMCs, taken from a glioma patient treated with radiotherapy, temozolomide or both. DNA of the CDR3: TGTGCCTGGGAACAGGGGAACTATGGCTACACCTTC. Translated, it gives CAWEQGNYGYTF. Variable domain in full (rest from reference TRBV30 and TRBJ1-2): SQTIHQWPATLVQPVGSPLSLECTVEGTSNPNLYWYRQAAGRGLQLLFYSVGIGQISSEVPQNLSASRPQDRQFILSSKKLLLSDSGFYLCAWEQGNYGYTFGSGTRLTVV.